Below, 8 T cell receptor beta chains from the same sample are listed, as sequenced in a study of spatial heterogeneity in lung cancer. Time point indicated: sample taken at primary tumor resection. TCRdb reprocessed the 5' RACE reads via MiXCR and lists one record per CDR3 protein. Among roughly 3,500 distinct CDR3 sequences listed, roughly 3.5% were seen once. The starting material was lung tissue, obtained at surgery. These receptors were obtained from a human donor with early-stage non-small cell lung cancer.

This clonotype is labeled medium-sized. This beta chain was picked up by a library intended for alpha chains and is off target, so its count carries little meaning. The V and J genes are TRBV20-1 and TRBJ1-2; D uncertain. This CDR3 has 11 amino acids. Germline CDR1 is DFQATT and CDR2 is SNEGSKA (reference sequence). Trimming took off 7 bases at V and 6 bases at J, with 12 bases between the two ends. CDR3 nucleotides: TGCAGTGGTGGCCAACGGGATGGCTACACCTTC. Its translation: CSGGQRDGYTF.

This clonotype was detected many times. Because this beta chain is a stray read in a library intended to capture alpha chains, its abundance should not be given much weight. V is TRBV9 and J is TRBJ1-6; D call uncertain. Trimming shortened V by 0 bases and J by 7 bases, and 5 bases separated the two germline ends. CDR3 length: 13 residues. Germline loops: CDR1 SGDLS, CDR2 YYNGEE. The CDR3 DNA reads TGTGCCAGCAGCGTAGAGCAGAATTCACCCCTCCACTTT. As protein: CASSVEQNSPLHF.

By sample share, this clonotype is medium-sized. Being off target in a library aimed at alpha chains, this beta chain has a size of little meaning. This CDR3 reads CASSYVLIGRSSYNEQFF. The CDR3 region has the DNA TGTGCCAGCAGTTACGTGTTAATAGGACGCAGCTCCTACAATGAGCAGTTCTTC. The chain carries TRBV6-2 or TRBV6-3 and TRBJ2-1; D remains unclear. The CDR3 loop spans 18 amino acids. V gave up 2 bases and J gave up 0 bases, with 17 bases separating them. Germline V CDR1 and CDR2: MNHEY, SVGEGT.

Many counts were recorded for this clonotype. This beta chain is a stray read from a library made for alpha chains; its abundance is not meaningful. V and J are TRBV6-6 and TRBJ1-1; 7 nucleotides align to TRBD1. Trimming cost V 6 bases and J 10 bases; bases outside gene matches: 14. The CDR3 covers 14 residues. Germline values: CDR1 MNHNY, CDR2 SVGAGI (reference sequence). CDR3 coding DNA: TGTGCCAGCAGGTACCAAACAGGGGAATCCGGAGCTTTCTTT. This codes for CASRYQTGESGAFF.

This clonotype is termed medium-sized. Being off target in a library aimed at alpha chains, this beta chain has a size of little meaning. This chain links TRBV7-8 with TRBJ2-7; TRBD2 aligns across 10 bases. Germline CDR1 and CDR2: SGHVS and FQNEAQ. After removal of 1 base from V and 6 bases from J, the junction contained 3 bases not matched to a gene. The CDR3 loop spans 14 amino acids. The CDR3 coding sequence is TGTGCCAGCAGCTTAGGAGCGGGGGGGAGCGAGCAGTACTTC. Its translation is CASSLGAGGSEQYF.

Concerning this clonotype itself: The size of this beta chain means little, since it is a stray read in a library made for alpha chains. The chain employs TRBV5-1 and TRBJ2-3; weak D call: TRBD1 (6 bases). From germline, CDR1 is SGHRS and CDR2 YFSETQ. The CDR3 has 14 amino acids. V gave up 4 bases and J gave up 3 bases, with 12 bases separating them. CDR3 region: CASSLQGRTDTQYF. For the CDR3, the DNA is TGCGCCAGCAGCCTACAGGGTAGGACAGATACGCAGTATTTT. The full variable domain, rest sourced from reference TRBV5-1 and TRBJ2-3, is KAGVTQTPRYLIKTRGQQVTLSCSPISGHRSVSWYQQTPGQGLQFLFEYFSETQRNKGNFPGRFSGRQFSNSRSEMNVSTLELGDSALYLCASSLQGRTDTQYFGPGTRLTVL.

This clonotype was counted at least ten times. This beta chain is a stray read from a library made for alpha chains; its abundance is not meaningful. The V call is TRBV20-1, the J call TRBJ2-1; D is unresolved. Per germline, CDR1 DFQATT and CDR2 SNEGSKA (reference sequence). The CDR3 has 12 amino acids. The V gene lost 5 bases and the J gene lost 7 bases, with 12 bases spanning the gap. This chain's CDR3 is CSALGLMNEQFF. The CDR3 DNA reads TGCAGTGCTCTTGGGTTGATGAATGAGCAGTTCTTC.

In its sample, this clonotype was seen many times. This beta chain appears as a stray read in a library generated for alpha chains; its size is not informative. The chain is built from TRBV12-3 or TRBV12-4 and TRBJ1-2, with 9 bases fitting TRBD1. V trimming: 4 bases; J trimming: 2 bases; junction bases outside the gene matches: 5. The CDR3 contains 15 residues. The CDR3: CASSSWDRANYGYTF. The CDR3 DNA is TGTGCCAGCAGTTCCTGGGACAGGGCGAACTATGGCTACACCTTC.